Sequencing of this TCR beta chain was carried out in a study of T cell responses to AZD1222 COVID-19 vaccine. TCRdb's table, derived via immunoSEQ multiplex PCR, lists solely in-frame clones and lacks some. The sample includes tens of thousands of clones, about 94% of them seen just once. Germline V gene lookup returns CDR1 LNHDA and CDR2 SQIVND (reference sequence). The CDR3 consists of 14 residues. This clone was observed once. Antigen: not known. An end of the junction differs from the germline gene, which may be a read error. Other nucleotide sequences in the sample specify the same CDR3. Findings and limits, study-wide: Reportedly, nearly half of unique spike TCRs recognized epitopes outside B.1.351/B.1.1.7 mutations. Spike-specific TCR depth and breadth grew after two AZD1222 doses. Most donors were white British, females outnumbered males, and clonal diversity was possibly underestimated. Just a handful of people given AZD1222 tested seropositive at baseline.

The sequencing here drew on peripheral blood, taken 28 days after the second AZD1222 dose. The genes are TRBV19 and TRBJ2-7; D is undetermined. The TCR sequence derives from an adult who received the AZD1222 COVID-19 vaccine. The CDR3 region has the DNA TGTGCCAGTTCCACCCGGAACGGCCACTACGAACAGTACTTC. Translation gives CASSTRNGHYEQYF. Looking up the rest from reference TRBV19 and TRBJ2-7 gives the full variable domain: DGGITQSPKYLFRKEGQNVTLSCEQNLNHDAMYWYRQDPGQGLRLIYYSQIVNDFQKGDIAEGYSVSREKKESFPLTVTSAQKNPTAFYLCASSTRNGHYEQYFGPGTRLTVT.